Judged by frequency, the clone carrying this T cell receptor (beta chain) is large. What it binds is unknown. Looked up from germline, CDR1 is MNHEY and CDR2 is SVGAGI. This CDR3 is built from 13 residues. The sample is drawn from a study of T cell clusters in autoimmune cytopenias. Study findings and constraints: TRB repertoire shifts in secondary cytopenia and chronic lymphocytic leukemia mostly reflected lymphoma, not autoimmunity. Compared with active autoimmune hepatitis patients, healthy donors showed roughly 2.7-fold more exclusive TRB clusters.

TRB was amplified by touch-down multiplex PCR, primer pools A and B combined. TCRdb re-called the multiplex PCR reads; one entry per CDR3 protein, DNA not given. This sample's table has some 500 distinct CDR3 sequences. About 37,500 genome equivalents of blood DNA were amplified for TRB. The data were also submitted as part of a second study, on T cell repertoires in aging, cancer and after chemotherapy.

V is TRBV6-5 and J is TRBJ2-7; absent DNA, TCRdb's TRBD1 call cannot be checked. Sequencing was done on a sample of peripheral blood. The origin of this receptor is a human donor in good health. The CDR3 loop is CASSIKQGDEQYF.